This TCR beta chain appears in the sequencing data of a study of blood T cell repertoires in COVID-19. Study-wide context: Collection of acute and convalescent COVID-19 samples took place in the United States, Italy and Spain. Sample material is recorded as cDNA or gDNA derived from T cells, B-cell-depleted T cells, or PBMCs.

As handled by the study authors: Amplified reference gene primers provided the basis for estimating nucleated cell counts. Sequenced by immunoSEQ multiplex PCR; TCRdb stores in-frame clones only, minus some. That table supplies the V and J calls and clone size; D and trimming were determined from the DNA. Of about 370,000 clones in the sample, 70% to 90% were seen once. Seattle enrolled patients during active infection and tracked them longitudinally. Germline V gives CDR1 GTSNPN, CDR2 SVGIG (reference sequence). V shed 0 bases and J shed 4 bases, with 15 bases lying between them. CDR3 length: 15 residues.

Sequencing was performed on peripheral blood. The sequence came from a woman aged 25 to 45 with COVID-19, enrolled during active disease. The chain is built from TRBV30 and TRBJ1-2, with D uncertain. CDR3 sequence (DNA): TGTGCCTGGAGTGTCAGAGCACCTGAGGGCTATGGCTACACCTTC. Translation gives CAWSVRAPEGYGYTF.